This is a list of T cell receptor beta chains from one sample in a study of T cell responses to AZD1222 COVID-19 vaccine. Sequencing was performed with immunoSEQ multiplex PCR; in TCRdb, only in-frame clones are kept and a portion is missing. This sample has 30,000 to 35,000 clones, with 90% to 95% found just once. The specimen was peripheral blood, collected on day 0 of AZD1222 vaccination. The receptors were sampled from an adult in good health. The CDR3 runs from the conserved cysteine through the conserved F or W. A D gene is named only where the DNA matches it firmly. Clone size is stated in some rows and not others, as once, few, many or a class when expanded.

>-|TRBV6-2/TRBV6-3|-|TRBJ2-1
TGTGCCAGCAGTAGGGACCCTAACAATGAGCAGTTCTTC
CASSRDPNNEQFF
>-|TRBV3-1/TRBV3-2|-|TRBJ2-2
TGTGCCAGCAGCCGACCTCTAGGTGGGGGAGCCGGGGAGCTGTTTTTT
CASSRPLGGGAGELFF
>-|TRBV5-1|TRBD1|TRBJ2-5
TGCGCCAGCAGCCGATCCGGGACAGAGCAAGAGACCCAGTACTTC
CASSRSGTEQETQYF
>-|TRBV5-1|TRBD2|TRBJ2-2
TGCGCCAGCAGCTCTGCTAGCGGGACTTACACCGGGGAGCTGTTTTTT
CASSSASGTYTGELFF
>-|TRBV6-2/TRBV6-3|TRBD1|TRBJ1-2
TGTGCCAGCAGCCCCCAGGGGGCTAGCTATGGCTACACCTTC
CASSPQGASYGYTF
>-|TRBV19|TRBD1|TRBJ1-1
TGTGCCAGTAGTACAACCGGGACAGGGTCGGTGACTGAAGCTTTCTTT
CASSTTGTGSVTEAFF
>-|TRBV9|TRBD2|TRBJ2-7
TGTGCCAGCAGCGTTTATTTGACTAGCGGGGTAAGCGAGCAGTACTTC
CASSVYLTSGVSEQYF
>-|TRBV6-2/TRBV6-3|-|TRBJ1-1
TGTGCCAGCAGCCTACCAGCGACCACTGAAGCTTTCTTT
CASSLPATTEAFF
>-|TRBV6-6|TRBD2|TRBJ2-2
TGTGCCAGCAGTCCCACAAGGCCTAGCGGGGGCGCGAACACCGGGGAGCTGTTTTTT
CASSPTRPSGGANTGELFF
>few|TRBV9|-|TRBJ1-4
TGTGCCAGCAGCGTAGACGAGGGATCGAGTGAAAAACTGTTTTTT
CASSVDEGSSEKLFF
>once|TRBV7-9|TRBD1|TRBJ1-1
TGTGCCAGCAGCTCACAGGGGGTTACTGAAGCTTTCTTT
CASSSQGVTEAFF